Below are 24 T cell receptor beta chains sequenced from a single sample in a study of naive and memory T cell subsets (dated by TCRdb to the late 2010s). Libraries came from UMI-ligation and nested PCR. TCRdb shows the sequencer as Illumina MiSeq. To cover both TRBC1 and TRBC2, the beta constant-region primer consisted of an equimolar mix of two oligonucleotides. The ligated cDNA went through four rounds of PCR with nested alpha and beta constant-region primers together with the SP2 primer. TCRdb reprocessed the public reads (quality trimming at Q25 with fastp, clone calling with MiXCR) and kept in-frame beta chains. Under each unique CDR3 protein, matching rows form one entry showing the most common genes and DNA. This sample is represented by under 150,000 distinct CDR3 sequences; approximately 20% of them were singletons. About 0.57% of the sample lies in the top ten. The study at large found these results: A few larger clonotypes were present in naive repertoires, particularly the CD8 repertoires, and these clonotypes were possibly memory cells re-expressing CD45RA.

No antigen is known for these receptors. Sequencing input: naive CD8+ T cells from blood. In the paper's terms, the cell subset or site label means: naive T cells, CD45RA high CD27+. The receptors here all came from a human donor in good health.

A few counts support this clonotype. The V and J genes are TRBV4-1 and TRBJ2-7; 8 bases are shared with TRBD1. V lost 4 bases, J lost 5 bases, and 7 bases stayed unmatched. This CDR3 has 14 residues. Germline CDR1 MGHRA, CDR2 YSYEKL. This CDR3 reads CASSPGQGTHEQYF. The DNA for the CDR3 is TGCGCCAGCAGCCCAGGACAGGGTACCCACGAGCAGTACTTC.

The chain recombines TRBV6-5 with TRBJ2-5; perhaps TRBD1 as D (5 bases). The CDR3 loop spans 14 amino acids. The germline V gene has CDR1 MNHEY and CDR2 SVGAGI. The ends were cut back, 8 bases at V and 2 bases at J, with 15 bases in the middle. The CDR3 DNA is TGTGCCAGCTGCCCCCGGACACTGCAAGAGACCCAGTACTTC. Its translation: CASCPRTLQETQYF.

This clonotype was picked up a small number of times. V is TRBV12-3 or TRBV12-4 and J is TRBJ2-1; D ambiguous. Trimming took off 4 bases at V and 7 bases at J, with 8 bases between the two ends. CDR3 length: 12 residues. CDR3 nucleotide sequence: TGTGCCAGCAGTTCCGACTGGAATGAGCAGTTCTTC. This codes for CASSSDWNEQFF.

This clonotype was recorded many times. V gene TRBV4-1 combines with J gene TRBJ2-1, with D perhaps TRBD1 (6 bases). V lost 5 bases and J 7 bases, leaving 12 bases between the germline ends. Germline-derived CDR1 and CDR2 are MGHRA and YSYEKL. The CDR3 covers 13 residues. CDR3 in DNA: TGCGCCAGCAGCAAGGACAGTTTTAATGAGCAGTTCTTC. Its translation: CASSKDSFNEQFF.

The chain employs TRBV28 and TRBJ1-1; 7 nucleotides align to TRBD1. This CDR3 is built from 12 residues. Per the germline V gene, CDR1 is MDHEN and CDR2 is SYDVKM. V shed 5 bases and J 4 bases; nucleotides not matched to a gene: 1. Written as DNA, the CDR3 is TGTGCCAGCAGTGCAGGGGGCACTGAAGCTTTCTTT. Amino acid sequence: CASSAGGTEAFF.

The rearrangement uses TRBV9 and TRBJ1-6; D perhaps matches TRBD1 (5 bases). CDR1 and CDR2 (germline): SGDLS, YYNGEE. Trimming removed 0 bases at V and 13 bases at J, with 8 bases between. The CDR3 is 12 residues long. The CDR3 DNA sequence: TGTGCCAGCAGCGTAGCTGGGGGGCCCCTCCACTTT. Its translation is CASSVAGGPLHF.

This clonotype was seen a few times. The chain uses TRBV16 and TRBJ1-2; 9 nucleotides align to TRBD1. After removal of 3 bases from V and 5 bases from J, the junction contained 4 bases not matched to a gene. Germline values: CDR1 KGHSY, CDR2 FQNENV. The CDR3 contains 14 residues. The CDR3: CASSHQTGGYGYTF. The CDR3 DNA reads TGTGCCAGCAGCCACCAGACAGGGGGGTATGGCTACACCTTC.

The V call is TRBV3-1, the J call TRBJ2-7; D gene ambiguous. Per germline, CDR1 LGHDT and CDR2 YNNKEL (reference sequence). The germline V and J ends were trimmed by 2 bases and 1 base, with 18 bases remaining between them. CDR3 length equals 17 residues. The CDR3 region is CASSQRAPHYGSYEQYF. CDR3 bases: TGTGCCAGCAGCCAAAGGGCCCCTCACTATGGATCCTACGAGCAGTACTTC.

The chain combines TRBV4-1 with TRBJ2-7; 9 positions agree with TRBD1. Trimming removed 4 bases from V and 6 bases from J; junction bases left unmatched: 7. The CDR3 is 14 residues long. Germline lookup yields CDR1 MGHRA and CDR2 YSYEKL. The DNA for the CDR3 is TGCGCCAGCAGCCCCGGGACAGGGACGGGCGAGCAGTACTTC. Translated, it gives CASSPGTGTGEQYF.

The J gene is TRBJ1-5, the V gene TRBV28, with D hard to call. CDR1 is MDHEN and CDR2 is SYDVKM in the germline V gene. This CDR3 region has 14 residues. V lost 3 bases, J lost 7 bases, and 13 bases lay in between. As DNA, the CDR3 is TGTGCCAGCAGTTTCGAGGGAGTAGGGCAGCCCCAGCATTTT. It codes for CASSFEGVGQPQHF.

The genes are TRBV2 and TRBJ2-1; TRBD2 aligns across 12 bases. V lost 11 bases and J lost 7; bases outside the gene matches: 6. CDR1 and CDR2 (germline): SNHLY, FYNNEI. The CDR3 has 13 residues. The CDR3 sequence is CAGVTSGSNEQFF. As DNA, the CDR3 is TGTGCCGGGGTGACTAGCGGGAGTAATGAGCAGTTCTTC.

This clonotype was recorded a few times. V is TRBV29-1 and J is TRBJ2-1, with D perhaps matching TRBD2 (6 bases). The germline V gene has CDR1 SQVTM and CDR2 ANQGSEA. The CDR3 totals 15 residues. V was pared by 1 base and J by 5 bases, with 15 bases between. The DNA for the CDR3 is TGCAGCGTTGAAGTGGCTCAACGGAGGGACAATGAGCAGTTCTTC. It specifies CSVEVAQRRDNEQFF.

CDR3 in amino acids: CASNGQNYNYGYTF. CDR3 DNA: TGTGCCAGCAACGGACAAAATTATAACTATGGCTACACCTTC. The gene calls are TRBV28 and TRBJ1-2; tentative D call: TRBD1 (5 bases). The ends were cut back, 7 bases at V and 1 base at J, with 13 bases in the middle. Germline V gene data show CDR1 as MDHEN and CDR2 as SYDVKM. The CDR3 runs to 14 residues.

In its sample, this clonotype was seen many times. This chain joins TRBV28 and TRBJ2-5, with D maybe TRBD2 (6 bases). Germline lookup yields CDR1 MDHEN and CDR2 SYDVKM. V gave up 6 bases and J gave up 1 base, with 18 bases separating them. The CDR3 has 16 residues. CDR3 sequence: CASSLRLLRGQETQYF. CDR3 sequence (DNA): TGTGCCAGCAGCCTCCGTTTACTGCGGGGCCAAGAGACCCAGTACTTC.

The chain joins TRBV27 to TRBJ2-7, with TRBD2 matching 14 bases. Trimming took 5 bases from V and 2 from J; bases not matched to a gene: 8. Germline V lookup: CDR1 MNHEY, CDR2 SMNVEV (reference sequence). The CDR3 consists of 17 residues. The CDR3 DNA follows: TGTGCCAGCAGTCTCATGTCGGGACTAGCGGGGGCCTACGAGCAGTACTTC. Its translation: CASSLMSGLAGAYEQYF.

Comments on this clonotype: The junction and the germline gene differ at one end; a read error may be behind it. The chain joins TRBV7-9 to TRBJ2-5; TRBD2 matches 9 bases. From germline, CDR1 is SEHNR and CDR2 FQNEAQ (reference sequence). The CDR3 covers 16 residues. CDR3 loop: CPSSPLTSGPQETQYF. In DNA form, the CDR3 reads TGTCCCAGCAGCCCCTTGACTAGCGGCCCCCAAGAGACCCAGTACTTC.

This clonotype was seen a handful of times. The CDR3 sequence is CASIPPHVDTQYF. CDR3 DNA: TGTGCCAGCATCCCTCCTCACGTGGATACGCAGTATTTT. This chain joins TRBV7-9 and TRBJ2-3; D is unclear. Germline CDR1 SEHNR, CDR2 FQNEAQ (reference sequence). CDR3 size: 13 residues. V lost 7 bases, J lost 6 bases, and 14 bases lay in between.

This clonotype was observed a few times. The chain employs TRBV12-3 or TRBV12-4 and TRBJ2-1; 7 bases are a match to TRBD1. V lost 3 bases and J lost 4; bases outside the gene matches: 6. The CDR3 contains 15 residues. CDR3 nucleotides: TGTGCCAGCAGTTTCGTGGACAGGAGTTACAATGAGCAGTTCTTC. This translates into CASSFVDRSYNEQFF.

V usage is TRBV4-3 and J usage is TRBJ2-1; 9 bases are a match to TRBD1. The germline V gene has CDR1 LGHNA and CDR2 YSLEER. This CDR3 has 16 amino acids. Trimming at V came to 0 bases and at J to 6 bases, leaving 6 bases not matched to a gene. CDR3: CASSQDEGQGTNEQFF. CDR3 bases: TGCGCCAGCAGCCAAGATGAGGGACAGGGCACCAATGAGCAGTTCTTC.

This clonotype was observed a few times. This chain connects TRBV4-3 to TRBJ2-7, with TRBD2 matching over 7 bases. The CDR3 spans 17 residues. The V and J ends lost 1 base and 2 bases, in that order; junction bases with no gene match: 11. The germline V gene has CDR1 LGHNA and CDR2 YSLEER. DNA for the CDR3: TGCGCCAGCAGCCAAGCTTTAGCGGGTGAGATACCCTACGAGCAGTACTTC. Translated, it gives CASSQALAGEIPYEQYF.

This clonotype appeared many times. The chain carries TRBV27 and TRBJ2-1; tentatively, D is TRBD2 (5 bases). Germline values: CDR1 MNHEY, CDR2 SMNVEV (reference sequence). V gave up 5 bases and J gave up 7 bases, with 12 bases separating them. This CDR3 contains 13 residues. CDR3 in amino acids: CASSNYEGNEQFF. Written as DNA, the CDR3 is TGTGCCAGCAGTAATTACGAGGGAAATGAGCAGTTCTTC.

The chain links TRBV27 to TRBJ1-2, with TRBD1 as a possible D gene (5 bases). The CDR3 spans 14 residues. Per the germline V gene, CDR1 is MNHEY and CDR2 is SMNVEV (reference sequence). Trimming took off 5 bases at V and 7 bases at J, with 17 bases between the two ends. The DNA for the CDR3 is TGTGCCAGCAGTACAAACGGGGGATCCTCTGGCTACACCTTC. Its translation: CASSTNGGSSGYTF.

This clonotype was seen a few times. The chain combines TRBV7-9 with TRBJ2-3; 8 positions agree with TRBD2. The germline CDR1 and CDR2 sequences are SEHNR and FQNEAQ (reference sequence). After removal of 3 bases from V and 4 bases from J, the junction contained 6 bases not matched to a gene. This CDR3 is 15 amino acids long. CDR3 sequence reads: CASSFSSGGPDTQYF. CDR3 nucleotides: TGTGCCAGCAGCTTCTCGAGCGGGGGCCCAGATACGCAGTATTTT.

A few counts support this clonotype. The chain uses TRBV7-2 and TRBJ2-7, with D tentatively TRBD1 (6 bases). Germline assignment: CDR1 SGHTA and CDR2 FQGNSA. This CDR3 has 15 residues. V was trimmed by 5 bases and J by 6 bases, leaving 20 bases between them. The DNA of the CDR3 is TGTGCCAGCAGCCTTCGACAGGTGGTCTTCTCCGAGCAGTACTTC. This gives the protein CASSLRQVVFSEQYF.